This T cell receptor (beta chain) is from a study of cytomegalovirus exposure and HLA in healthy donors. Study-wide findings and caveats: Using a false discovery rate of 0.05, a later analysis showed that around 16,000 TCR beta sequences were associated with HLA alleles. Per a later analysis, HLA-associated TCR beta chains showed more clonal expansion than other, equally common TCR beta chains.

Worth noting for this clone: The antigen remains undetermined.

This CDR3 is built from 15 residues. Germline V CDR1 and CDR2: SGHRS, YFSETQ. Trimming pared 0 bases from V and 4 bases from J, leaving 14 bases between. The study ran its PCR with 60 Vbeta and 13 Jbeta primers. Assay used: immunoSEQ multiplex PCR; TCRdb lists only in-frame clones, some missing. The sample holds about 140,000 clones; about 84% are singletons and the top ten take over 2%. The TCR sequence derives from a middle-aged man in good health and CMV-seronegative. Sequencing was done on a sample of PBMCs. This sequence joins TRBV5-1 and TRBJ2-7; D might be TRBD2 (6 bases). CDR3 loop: CASSLVGTELYEQYF. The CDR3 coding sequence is TGCGCCAGCAGCTTGGTAGGGACTGAGTTGTACGAGCAGTACTTC. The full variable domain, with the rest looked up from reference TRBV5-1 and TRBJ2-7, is KAGVTQTPRYLIKTRGQQVTLSCSPISGHRSVSWYQQTPGQGLQFLFEYFSETQRNKGNFPGRFSGRQFSNSRSEMNVSTLELGDSALYLCASSLVGTELYEQYFGPGTRLTVT.